The clone carrying this T cell receptor beta chain was detected only a few times. Its antigen is undetermined. This sample stems from a study of post-analysis software for immune sequencing data. The CDR3 loop spans 21 amino acids. V lost 5 bases to trimming and J lost 3 bases, with 29 bases between them. Per the germline V gene, CDR1 is LNHDA and CDR2 is SQIVND (reference sequence). Built from TCR beta cDNA, the libraries had unique molecular identifiers in them. Input populations of 1 to 10 million T cells gave rise to around 480,000 cDNA molecules. TCRdb reprocessed the PCR reads via MiXCR and lists one record per CDR3 protein. The sample carries hundreds of thousands of distinct CDR3 sequences, roughly a third recorded once. Study results and caveats: Higher frequency in patients than in controls was seen for five TRBV segments, with TRBV5-6, TRBV5-1 and TRBV20-1 among them.

This receptor was taken from a girl aged 5-17 years with multiple sclerosis. The chain combines TRBV19 with TRBJ2-6, with D unresolved. The material sequenced was blood. The CDR3 is CASSSNLGSSSRLIGANVLTF. DNA of the CDR3: TGTGCCAGTAGTTCCAACCTAGGGTCGTCCAGCCGTCTTATTGGGGCCAACGTCCTGACTTTC.